Following are 23 T cell receptor beta chains from one sample sequenced in a study of human T cells and chemical hapten exposure. TCRdb passed the RACE reads through MiXCR, listing each CDR3 protein once. The sample yields 110,000 to 150,000 distinct CDR3 sequences, roughly 12% seen once. As for time point: patch test 2, 6 weeks after DPC sensitization. Documented treatment: therapeutic diphenylcyclopropenone sensitization with weekly scalp DPC. The specimen comprised whole blood, sampled in connection with sensitization to the hapten diphenylcyclopropenone (DPC). Receptor source: a woman between 50 and 59 years old with alopecia areata. Some clones in this sample may be carry-over from other donors' samples.

The chain combines TRBV7-8 with TRBJ1-6; 9 bases fit TRBD1. This CDR3 is 19 amino acids long. Losses at the gene ends were 2 bases for V and 10 bases for J; bases not matched to a gene: 18. CDR1 and CDR2 from the germline V gene are SGHVS and FQNEAQ. CDR3 DNA: TGTGCCAGCAGCTTACGGGGCAACGTCGGGACAGGGAATAGATCACCCCTCCACTTT. Translation gives CASSLRGNVGTGNRSPLHF.

The chain uses TRBV9 and TRBJ1-3; D is possibly TRBD1 (5 bases). Germline V CDR1 and CDR2: SGDLS, YYNGEE. V was trimmed by 0 bases and J by 8 bases, leaving 12 bases between them. CDR3 size: 14 residues. Written as DNA, the CDR3 is TGTGCCAGCAGCGTAGAAACAGGCGTCGACACCATATATTTT. Residues: CASSVETGVDTIYF.

The chain employs TRBV3-1 and TRBJ2-2, with 9 bases lining up with TRBD2. J gave up 4 bases and V 4 bases, and 13 bases lay outside the gene matches. The CDR3 is 18 residues long. Germline V CDR1 and CDR2: LGHDT, YNNKEL (reference sequence). The CDR3 loop reads CASSLGTSRLRGTGELFF. As DNA, the CDR3 is TGTGCCAGCAGCCTAGGGACTAGCCGTCTCCGGGGCACCGGGGAGCTGTTTTTT.

The V gene is TRBV6-5, the J gene TRBJ2-7; 10 nucleotides agree with TRBD1. The CDR3 length is 15 residues. V trimming: 6 bases; J trimming: 2 bases; junction bases outside the gene matches: 7. Germline CDR1 MNHEY, CDR2 SVGAGI. CDR3: CASSPLGTGAYEQYF. In nucleotides, the CDR3 is TGTGCCAGCAGCCCGTTGGGGACAGGGGCCTACGAGCAGTACTTC.

This clonotype has more than one count but fewer than ten. One end of the junction is discordant with germline, which a read error may explain. The V gene is TRBV3-1, the J gene TRBJ1-1; D gene unclear. The CDR3 has 12 amino acids. Germline V gene lookup returns CDR1 LGHDT and CDR2 YNNKEL (reference sequence). CDR3 in amino acids: CASSQINTEVFF. CDR3 nucleotide sequence: TGTGCCAGCAGCCAAATAAACACTGAAGTTTTCTTT.

This chain joins TRBV20-1 and TRBJ2-7; 7 positions agree with TRBD2. The CDR3 length is 12 residues. Germline V gene lookup returns CDR1 DFQATT and CDR2 SNEGSKA (reference sequence). Trimming cost V 7 bases and J 0 bases; bases outside gene matches: 3. The DNA of the CDR3 is TGCAGTGGAAGCGGGGACTCCTACGAGCAGTACTTC. This translates into CSGSGDSYEQYF.

There are many counts of this clonotype. V gene TRBV12-3 or TRBV12-4 combines with J gene TRBJ2-5, with D uncertain. V was pared by 8 bases and J by 5 bases, with 18 bases between. There are 14 residues in the CDR3. The CDR3, as DNA: TGTGCCAGCGCCGAGACAACGGTTGTTGAGACCCAGTACTTC. Its translation is CASAETTVVETQYF.

This clonotype has only a few counts. The rearrangement uses TRBV28 and TRBJ2-7, with 7 positions matching TRBD1. The V segment lost 8 bases and the J segment 3 bases; nucleotides outside the gene matches: 10. CDR1 and CDR2 from the germline V gene are MDHEN and SYDVKM. The CDR3 has 14 residues. The CDR3 region is CASGPPGGRYEQYF. The CDR3, as DNA: TGTGCCAGCGGTCCACCAGGGGGTCGCTACGAGCAGTACTTC.

There are many counts of this clonotype. V usage is TRBV6-5 and J usage is TRBJ2-1; 9 nucleotides agree with TRBD2. This CDR3 spans 17 amino acids. V shed 0 bases and J 5 bases; nucleotides not matched to a gene: 8. Germline lookup yields CDR1 MNHEY and CDR2 SVGAGI. The CDR3: CASSYSAGGPKDNEQFF. The CDR3 coding sequence is TGTGCCAGCAGTTACTCGGCGGGAGGGCCTAAGGACAATGAGCAGTTCTTC.

The CDR3 spells CASSVEEGRGNTEAFF. The CDR3 region has the DNA TGTGCCAGCAGCGTAGAAGAGGGGCGAGGGAACACTGAAGCTTTCTTT. This chain connects TRBV9 to TRBJ1-1, with a weak D call TRBD1 (5 bases). The CDR3 runs 16 residues. Germline V CDR1 and CDR2: SGDLS, YYNGEE. V was cut by 0 bases and J by 1 base, with 13 bases left in between. The entire variable domain, with the rest obtained from reference TRBV9 and TRBJ1-1, is as follows: DSGVTQTPKHLITATGQRVTLRCSPRSGDLSVYWYQQSLDQGLQFLIQYYNGEERAKGNILERFSAQQFPDLHSELNLSSLELGDSALYFCASSVEEGRGNTEAFFGQGTRLTVV.

The rearrangement joins TRBV19 to TRBJ1-2, with 9 bases that match TRBD1. CDR3 size: 13 residues. Germline V gives CDR1 LNHDA, CDR2 SQIVND (reference sequence). V dropped 6 bases and J dropped 8; count of bases not matched to a gene: 7. The DNA of the CDR3 is TGTGCCAGTAGCCCCCGGGACAGGGTGGGCTACACCTTC. Its translation: CASSPRDRVGYTF.

This clonotype showed up many times. The chain links TRBV6-2 or TRBV6-3 to TRBJ2-3; TRBD2 aligns across 7 bases. J gave up 2 bases and V 5 bases, and 4 bases lay outside the gene matches. The CDR3 contains 14 residues. Germline CDR1 MNHEY, CDR2 SVGEGT. The CDR3 loop is CASSGTKDTDTQYF. The CDR3 bases are TGTGCCAGCAGTGGGACTAAAGACACAGATACGCAGTATTTT.

Only a few counts were recorded for this clonotype. The rearrangement links TRBV6-5 to TRBJ2-7, with 8 nucleotides matching TRBD2. After removal of 5 bases from V and 3 bases from J, the junction contained 12 bases not matched to a gene. Germline V gene sequence: CDR1 MNHEY, CDR2 SVGAGI. CDR3 length equals 16 residues. The CDR3 DNA reads as TGTGCCAGCAGTCCTACCCGAGCGGGAGCAGTCTACGAGCAGTACTTC. This translates into CASSPTRAGAVYEQYF.

This clonotype was seen only a few times. The rearrangement joins TRBV20-1 to TRBJ2-7, with a tentative D call TRBD1 (6 bases). The CDR3 has 11 residues. CDR1 and CDR2 from the germline V gene are DFQATT and SNEGSKA (reference sequence). V lost 6 bases to trimming and J lost 6 bases, with 12 bases between them. The CDR3 sequence: CSATGTIEQYF. The CDR3 DNA reads as TGCAGTGCAACCGGGACAATCGAGCAGTACTTC.

This sequence joins TRBV12-3 or TRBV12-4 and TRBJ1-2, with D tentatively TRBD1 (6 bases). The V end lost 6 bases, the J end lost 0 bases, and 11 bases lay between the germline ends. CDR3 length: 14 residues. CDR3 amino acids: CASRLGHSNYGYTF. The CDR3 DNA sequence: TGTGCCAGCAGGTTGGGACACTCTAACTATGGCTACACCTTC.

This clonotype was seen more than once but under ten times. The chain employs TRBV4-2 and TRBJ2-7, with 9 bases fitting TRBD1. The CDR3 runs 15 residues. Germline V CDR1 and CDR2: LGHNA, YNFKEQ. Trimming at V came to 1 base and at J to 2 bases, leaving 3 bases not matched to a gene. CDR3 region: CASSQARDRAYEQYF. In DNA, the CDR3 is TGTGCCAGCAGCCAAGCTAGGGACAGGGCCTACGAGCAGTACTTC.

The V gene is TRBV7-9, the J gene TRBJ2-6, with no clear D. Trimming pared 2 bases from V and 0 bases from J, leaving 5 bases between. From germline, CDR1 is SEHNR and CDR2 FQNEAQ (reference sequence). The CDR3 is 15 amino acids. The CDR3 spells CASSLISSGANVLTF. The CDR3 DNA sequence: TGTGCCAGCAGCTTAATAAGCTCTGGGGCCAACGTCCTGACTTTC.

The rearrangement joins TRBV12-5 to TRBJ1-1, with a possible D match to TRBD1 (6 bases). Germline values: CDR1 LGHNT, CDR2 FRNRAP. With 6 bases removed from V and 5 bases from J, the gap between germline ends came to 19 bases. CDR3 length: 15 amino acids. CDR3 bases: TGTGCTAGTGGACCCGAGTGGGGGGGGCTGACTGAAGCTTTCTTT. Protein: CASGPEWGGLTEAFF.

This chain links TRBV4-2 with TRBJ2-3; D not certain. Trimming shortened V by 11 bases and J by 6 bases, and 12 bases separated the two germline ends. The CDR3 length is 11 residues. CDR1 is LGHNA, CDR2 YNFKEQ, per germline. This CDR3 is CAPALYDTQYF. The CDR3 bases are TGTGCCCCAGCTCTTTATGATACGCAGTATTTT.

Written as DNA, the CDR3 is TGTGCCAGTAGGCCGGGACAGGGGACAAGGGAGACCCAGTACTTC. Translated, it gives CASRPGQGTRETQYF. The rearrangement uses TRBV19 and TRBJ2-5; the match to TRBD1 covers 10 bases. Germline CDR1 is LNHDA and CDR2 is SQIVND (reference sequence). The CDR3 sequence is 15 residues long. J lost 5 bases, V lost 6 bases, and 9 bases had no gene match.

This clonotype occurred a few times. The chain links TRBV19 to TRBJ2-2, with 11 nucleotides matching TRBD2. Unmatched junction bases numbered 13, after V lost 5 bases and J lost 5 bases. The CDR3 consists of 18 residues. CDR1 and CDR2 (germline): LNHDA, SQIVND (reference sequence). The CDR3 DNA reads as TGTGCCAGTAGTCCTCCAAGACTAGCGGGGAGTAGGACCGGGGAGCTGTTTTTT. It codes for CASSPPRLAGSRTGELFF. The entire variable domain, with the rest obtained from reference TRBV19 and TRBJ2-2, is as follows: DGGITQSPKYLFRKEGQNVTLSCEQNLNHDAMYWYRQDPGQGLRLIYYSQIVNDFQKGDIAEGYSVSREKKESFPLTVTSAQKNPTAFYLCASSPPRLAGSRTGELFFGEGSRLTVL.

J is TRBJ2-3 and V is TRBV7-2, with a weak D call TRBD2 (6 bases). Trimming removed 3 bases from V and 0 bases from J, with 13 bases in between. The CDR3 loop spans 16 amino acids. Germline lookup yields CDR1 SGHTA and CDR2 FQGNSA. The CDR3 DNA sequence: TGTGCCAGCAGCTTTGGGACTTACCCTAGCACAGATACGCAGTATTTT. Its translation: CASSFGTYPSTDTQYF. Filled out from reference TRBV7-2 and TRBJ2-3, the complete variable domain reads GAGVSQSPSNKVTEKGKDVELRCDPISGHTALYWYRQSLGQGLEFLIYFQGNSAPDKSGLPSDRFSAERTGGSVSTLTIQRTQQEDSAVYLCASSFGTYPSTDTQYFGPGTRLTVL.

Only a few counts were recorded for this clonotype. The rearrangement links TRBV19 to TRBJ1-5; no firm D call. Germline loops: CDR1 LNHDA, CDR2 SQIVND (reference sequence). Trimming left V 6 bases short and J 2 bases short, with 14 bases between. The CDR3 extends over 15 amino acids. The CDR3, as DNA: TGTGCCAGTAGCGCCTCGGACGGCCGCAATCAGCCCCAGCATTTT. This codes for CASSASDGRNQPQHF.